This TCR beta chain appears in the sequencing data of a study of vaccination effects on CD4 cells after COVID-19. Sequenced by immunoSEQ multiplex PCR; TCRdb stores in-frame clones only, minus some. The profile shows about 66,000 clones, approximately 78% of them singletons. Germline-derived CDR1 and CDR2 are LGHNT and FRNRAP. The junction had 9 bases not matched to a gene; V was cut back by 1 base and J by 3 bases. CDR3 length: 18 residues. This clone was detected once. Its matching antigen is unknown. Cultured cells yielded isolated CD4+ T cells after less than 11 days. The chain combines TRBV12-5 with TRBJ2-1; 10 bases line up with TRBD2. This material consisted of CD4+ T cells from PBMCs cultured without peptide, taken before COVID-19 vaccination. The sequence was collected from a human donor who had a prior SARS-CoV-2 infection. The CDR3 DNA follows: TGTGCTAGTGGTTTGGCTAGGGGCGAGCGGGAGGGCTACAATGAGCAGTTCTTC. It codes for CASGLARGEREGYNEQFF. Full variable domain (rest looked up from reference TRBV12-5 and TRBJ2-1): DARVTQTPRHKVTEMGQEVTMRCQPILGHNTVFWYRQTMMQGLELLAYFRNRAPLDDSGMPKDRFSAEMPDATLATLKIQPSEPRDSAVYFCASGLARGEREGYNEQFFGPGTRLTVL.